The 10 T cell receptor beta chains reported below all come from one sample, sequenced in a study of CD8+ T cells in alopecia areata. The sequencing template was cDNA reverse transcribed from extracted RNA. Profiled with immunoSEQ multiplex PCR; TCRdb holds only in-frame clones, not every one. The repertoire holds more than 95,000 clones, with about two fifths as singletons. The material sequenced was CD4+ T cells sorted from blood. All receptors come from a human donor with alopecia areata.

This chain uses TRBV7-2 with TRBJ2-7; 7 bases map to TRBD1. The CDR3 loop spans 14 amino acids. The V gene end was trimmed by 5 bases and the J gene end by 4 bases; junction bases not matched to a gene: 8. Germline CDR1 SGHTA, CDR2 FQGNSA. CDR3 nucleotides: TGTGCCAGCAGCCCATACAGGGGAGAATACGAGCAGTACTTC. It encodes CASSPYRGEYEQYF.

The CDR3 DNA sequence: TGTGCCAGCACCCTGGACAGGGAAGTTGGCTACACCTTC. Amino acids: CASTLDREVGYTF. V is TRBV7-2 and J is TRBJ1-2, with 8 nucleotides matching TRBD1. With V trimmed by 7 bases and J by 7 bases, 8 bases remained unmatched. This CDR3 comprises 13 residues. The germline CDR1 and CDR2 sequences are SGHTA and FQGNSA.

The CDR3 bases are TGTGCCAGCAGCCGGGGCAGGCTCAGCACAGATACGCAGTATTTT. Translating gives CASSRGRLSTDTQYF. J is TRBJ2-3 and V is TRBV7-2, with D possibly being TRBD1 or TRBD2 (5 bases each). The CDR3 is made up of 15 amino acids. The ends were cut back, 5 bases at V and 0 bases at J, with 12 bases in the middle. The germline gives CDR1 SGHTA, CDR2 FQGNSA.

CDR3 sequence (DNA): TGCGCCAGCAGCCAAGACCAAAGGATTTCCTATGGCTACACCTTC. Encoded protein: CASSQDQRISYGYTF. V is TRBV4-1 and J is TRBJ1-2, with D unclear. The CDR3 covers 15 residues. V lost 0 bases and J 4 bases, leaving 12 bases between the germline ends. Germline assignment: CDR1 MGHRA and CDR2 YSYEKL.

This clone was found a few times. The rearrangement links TRBV5-1 to TRBJ1-2; a possible D gene is TRBD1 (5 bases). V lost 4 bases, J lost 1 base, and 14 bases lay in between. The CDR3 is 15 residues long. CDR1 is SGHRS and CDR2 is YFSETQ in the germline V gene. CDR3 in DNA: TGCGCCAGCAGCGGGGGTCAGACCGTTAACTATGGCTACACCTTC. Translated, it gives CASSGGQTVNYGYTF.

The chain joins TRBV29-1 to TRBJ2-7, with 10 bases that match TRBD2. The J segment lost 3 bases and the V segment lost 6 bases, leaving 14 bases of the junction unmatched. There are 16 residues in the CDR3. The germline CDR1 and CDR2 sequences are SQVTM and ANQGSEA. The CDR3 sequence: CSVLAPSGSYLYEQYF. DNA for the CDR3: TGCAGCGTCCTCGCTCCTAGCGGGAGTTATCTCTACGAGCAGTACTTC.

The chain uses TRBV29-1 and TRBJ2-3; the match to TRBD2 covers 12 bases. The CDR3 has 16 amino acids. Losses at the gene ends were 6 bases for V and 3 bases for J; bases not matched to a gene: 10. Germline V gene lookup returns CDR1 SQVTM and CDR2 ANQGSEA. CDR3 coding DNA: TGCAGCGTCCGATACCTAGCGGGAGGGAAGACAGATACGCAGTATTTT. It codes for CSVRYLAGGKTDTQYF.

CDR3 in DNA: TGTGCCAGCAGTTGGGGGACTAGGGAAATAAAAAACATTCAGTACTTC. Translating gives CASSWGTREIKNIQYF. This sequence joins TRBV6-6 and TRBJ2-4, with 8 nucleotides matching TRBD2. V lost 4 bases, J lost 4 bases, and 9 bases stayed unmatched. CDR3 size: 16 residues. The V gene's germline CDR1 is MNHNY and CDR2 SVGAGI (reference sequence).

This clone showed up just a few times. V is TRBV18 and J is TRBJ2-5; 11 bases match TRBD1. The CDR3 extends over 18 amino acids. Germline V gene data show CDR1 as KGHSH and CDR2 as LQKENI. The J segment lost 1 base and the V segment lost 3 bases, leaving 10 bases of the junction unmatched. The CDR3 bases are TGTGCCAGCTCACCCAACACGCCCGGGACAGGGGGCCAAGAGACCCAGTACTTC. As protein: CASSPNTPGTGGQETQYF.

The count of this clone is one. The chain links TRBV7-9 to TRBJ2-3; D not certain. This CDR3 comprises 12 residues. Germline CDR1 reads SEHNR; CDR2 reads FQNEAQ (reference sequence). V was shortened by 5 bases and J by 4 bases, with 7 bases between the two germline ends. The CDR3 DNA sequence: TGTGCCAGCAGCCCCCCCTCAGATACGCAGTATTTT. As protein: CASSPPSDTQYF.